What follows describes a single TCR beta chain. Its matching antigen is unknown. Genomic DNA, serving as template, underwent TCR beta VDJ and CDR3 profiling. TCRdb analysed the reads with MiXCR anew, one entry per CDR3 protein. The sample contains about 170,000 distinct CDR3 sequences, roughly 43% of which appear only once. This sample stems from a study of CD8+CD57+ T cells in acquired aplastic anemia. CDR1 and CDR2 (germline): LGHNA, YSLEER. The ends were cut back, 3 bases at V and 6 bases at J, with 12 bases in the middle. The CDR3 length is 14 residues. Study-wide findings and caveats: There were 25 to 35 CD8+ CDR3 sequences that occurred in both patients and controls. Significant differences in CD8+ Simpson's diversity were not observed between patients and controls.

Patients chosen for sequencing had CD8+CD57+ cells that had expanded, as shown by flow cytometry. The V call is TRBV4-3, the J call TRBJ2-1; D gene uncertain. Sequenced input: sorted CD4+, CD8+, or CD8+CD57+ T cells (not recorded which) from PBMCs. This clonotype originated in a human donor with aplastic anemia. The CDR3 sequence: CASSHLEGPNEQFF. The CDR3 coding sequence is TGCGCCAGCAGCCACCTGGAAGGGCCCAATGAGCAGTTCTTC.